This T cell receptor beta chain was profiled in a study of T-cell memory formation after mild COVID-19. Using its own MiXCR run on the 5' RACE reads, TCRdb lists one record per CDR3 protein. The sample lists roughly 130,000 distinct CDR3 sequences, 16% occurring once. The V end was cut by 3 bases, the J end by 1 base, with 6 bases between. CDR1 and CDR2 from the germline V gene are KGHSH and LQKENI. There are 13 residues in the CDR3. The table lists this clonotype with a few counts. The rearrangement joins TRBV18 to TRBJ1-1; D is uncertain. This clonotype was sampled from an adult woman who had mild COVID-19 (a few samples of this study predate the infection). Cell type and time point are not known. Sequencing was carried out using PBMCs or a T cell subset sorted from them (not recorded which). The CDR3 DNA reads TGTGCCAGCTCACCTCCACAGAACACTGAAGCTTTCTTT. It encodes CASSPPQNTEAFF.